This T cell receptor (beta chain) is drawn from a study of cytomegalovirus exposure and HLA in healthy donors. Study observations and caveats: Across donors, sequencing depth was assumed by presence/absence analyses to be roughly uniform. What TCR beta sequences reportedly achieved was accurate prediction of HLA-A and HLA-B alleles in most subjects. What was likely a sequencing artifact was a cluster of highly shared sequence variants. The study labeled 164 TCR beta chains cytomegalovirus-associated.

Per the germline V gene, CDR1 is LNHDA and CDR2 is SQIVND (reference sequence). V gave up 6 bases and J gave up 6 bases; unmatched junction bases: 8. The CDR3 is made up of 13 amino acids. Note on this clone: The antigen is undetermined.

Primers for the PCR totalled 60 Vbeta and 13 Jbeta. Measured with immunoSEQ multiplex PCR; TCRdb has only the in-frame clones, and not every one. The sample holds around 250,000 clones, around 80% seen once. The material sequenced was PBMCs. The receptor was isolated from a woman aged 55-69 years in good health and CMV-seropositive. The chain is built from TRBV19 and TRBJ2-7; 7 nucleotides line up with TRBD1. As DNA, the CDR3 is TGTGCCAGTAGCCATACGGCAGGGGGCGAGCAGTACTTC. Translation gives CASSHTAGGEQYF. The variable domain in full, completed from reference TRBV19 and TRBJ2-7, reads DGGITQSPKYLFRKEGQNVTLSCEQNLNHDAMYWYRQDPGQGLRLIYYSQIVNDFQKGDIAEGYSVSREKKESFPLTVTSAQKNPTAFYLCASSHTAGGEQYFGPGTRLTVT.